A single T cell receptor beta chain is shown here with its context. The record originates from a study of blood T cell repertoires in COVID-19. Study details: Researchers got acute and convalescent COVID-19 samples from the United States, Italy and Spain. PBMCs, B-cell-depleted T cells, or T cells provided the cDNA or gDNA that made up the material.

How the authors handled the data: Estimated nucleated cell counts came from reference gene primer amplification. Libraries were prepared by immunoSEQ multiplex PCR; TCRdb keeps only in-frame clonotypes and omits some of them. V and J calls and clone size are copied from that table; D and trimming were computed from the DNA. The repertoire includes more than 100,000 clones, about four fifths of them detected once, and 16% sits in the top ten. Trimming removed 1 base at V and 7 bases at J, with 7 bases between. The length of the CDR3 is 13 residues. The germline CDR1 and CDR2 sequences are SGHAT and FQNNGV.

Specimen: peripheral blood. The sequence derives from a woman in her forties or fifties with acute or convalescent COVID-19. V gene TRBV11-2 combines with J gene TRBJ1-4; D unclear. CDR3: CASSLVGGEKLFF. The CDR3, as DNA: TGTGCCAGCAGCTTAGTAGGCGGTGAAAAACTGTTTTTT. Full variable domain (rest looked up from reference TRBV11-2 and TRBJ1-4): EAGVAQSPRYKIIEKRQSVAFWCNPISGHATLYWYQQILGQGPKLLIQFQNNGVVDDSQLPKDRFSAERLKGVDSTLKIQPAKLEDSAVYLCASSLVGGEKLFFGSGTQLSVL.